These 28 T cell receptor beta chains came from one sample sequenced in a study of blood T cell repertoires in COVID-19. Some clones are missing from TCRdb's copy, which holds only in-frame ones; the method was immunoSEQ multiplex PCR. This sample carries some 26,000 clones, 87% of them seen once, and the ten largest clones take about a sixth. Sequenced input: peripheral blood. These receptors all come from a human donor in a cohort sampled during active COVID-19.

The J gene is TRBJ2-2, the V gene TRBV29-1; 9 nucleotides agree with TRBD2. The CDR3 is made up of 16 amino acids. Trimming at V came to 1 base and at J to 5 bases, leaving 8 bases not matched to a gene. Germline lookup yields CDR1 SQVTM and CDR2 ANQGSEA. The CDR3 DNA follows: TGCAGCGTTGAAGGGCGAGCGGGAGGACCAACCGGGGAGCTGTTTTTT. Its protein product is CSVEGRAGGPTGELFF.

The chain is built from TRBV7-3 and TRBJ2-7; 8 bases agree with TRBD2. V was clipped by 1 base and J by 0 bases; unmatched bases: 2. The germline V gene has CDR1 SGHTA and CDR2 FQGTGA. This CDR3 spans 15 amino acids. Here the CDR3 DNA reads TGTGCCAGCAGCTTAAGCAGCGGGAGCTCCTACGAGCAGTACTTC. Amino acids: CASSLSSGSSYEQYF.

This sequence joins TRBV5-1 and TRBJ2-1; TRBD2 might be the D (6 bases). Trimming shortened V by 3 bases and J by 8 bases, and 21 bases separated the two germline ends. Germline V gene sequence: CDR1 SGHRS, CDR2 YFSETQ. This CDR3 comprises 16 residues. The CDR3 bases are TGCGCCAGCAGCTACGCGGGGCCAGTATTCGGCGATGAGCAGTTCTTC. Protein: CASSYAGPVFGDEQFF.

The J gene is TRBJ1-1, the V gene TRBV6-5, with 7 nucleotides matching TRBD1. This CDR3 region has 15 residues. Germline V gives CDR1 MNHEY, CDR2 SVGAGI. Trimming at V came to 6 bases and at J to 6 bases, leaving 13 bases not matched to a gene. CDR3: CASSRPAGGIAEAFF. The CDR3 DNA is TGTGCCAGCAGCCGCCCGGCAGGGGGGATCGCTGAAGCTTTCTTT.

Written as DNA, the CDR3 is TGTGCCCAGCAGAGGCCGGGTCAGGGAAATGAAAAACTGTTTTTT. This encodes CAQQRPGQGNEKLFF. The chain carries TRBV25-1 and TRBJ1-4; a weak D match, TRBD1 (5 bases). This CDR3 contains 15 residues. CDR1 is MGHDK, CDR2 SYGVNS, per germline. Between the trimmed V and J ends, which lost 11 bases and 5 bases, there was a span of 21 bases. Complete variable domain (other parts from reference TRBV25-1 and TRBJ1-4): EADIYQTPRYLVIGTGKKITLECSQTMGHDKMYWYQQDPGMELHLIHYSYGVNSTEKGDLSSESTVSRIRTEHFPLTLESARPSHTSQYLCAQQRPGQGNEKLFFGSGTQLSVL.

The CDR3 loop reads CATSDFSGGTDTQYF. The CDR3 DNA reads TGTGCCACCAGTGATTTTAGCGGGGGAACAGATACGCAGTATTTT. This rearrangement joins TRBV24-1 to TRBJ2-3; 9 nucleotides align to TRBD2. V was pared by 1 base and J by 3 bases, with 1 base of the junction left unmatched. Germline V gene data show CDR1 as KGHDR and CDR2 as SFDVKD. This CDR3 is built from 15 residues.

The chain employs TRBV19 and TRBJ1-4; a weak D match, TRBD1 (5 bases). The V gene lost 5 bases and the J gene lost 8 bases, with 18 bases spanning the gap. Germline CDR1 reads LNHDA; CDR2 reads SQIVND (reference sequence). CDR3 size: 15 residues. CDR3 amino acids: CASSARRDVGEKLFF. The CDR3 DNA reads as TGTGCCAGTAGTGCCAGGAGGGACGTCGGAGAAAAACTGTTTTTT.

The CDR3 DNA is TGTGCCAGCAGCTCTCGGACAGGAACCTACGAGCAGTACTTC. Translation: CASSSRTGTYEQYF. V and J are TRBV5-4 and TRBJ2-7, with TRBD1 identical over 7 bases. J lost 2 bases, V lost 3 bases, and 5 bases had no gene match. The CDR3 covers 14 residues. Germline V gene data show CDR1 as SGHNT and CDR2 as YYREEE (reference sequence).

The V call is TRBV29-1, the J call TRBJ2-2; the match to TRBD1 covers 10 bases. Germline lookup yields CDR1 SQVTM and CDR2 ANQGSEA. V shed 8 bases, J shed 3 bases, and the junction held 6 bases outside the gene matches. The CDR3 sequence is 14 residues long. The chain's CDR3 is CSSRGQGHTGELFF. The CDR3 DNA sequence: TGCAGCTCTCGGGGACAGGGGCACACCGGGGAGCTGTTTTTT.

The CDR3 region has the DNA TGTGCCAGCAGCTCGGGACTAGCGGGCACAGATACGCAGTATTTT. The encoded protein is CASSSGLAGTDTQYF. This chain links TRBV7-3 with TRBJ2-3; the match to TRBD2 covers 11 bases. Germline V gives CDR1 SGHTA, CDR2 FQGTGA. CDR3 length equals 15 residues. Germline trimming cut 4 bases from V and 1 base from J; bases unmatched to any gene: 1.

The V and J genes are TRBV7-8 and TRBJ2-2; tentative D call: TRBD1 (6 bases). V lost 4 bases, J lost 1 base, and 13 bases lay in between. From germline, CDR1 is SGHVS and CDR2 FQNEAQ. This CDR3 is built from 16 residues. CDR3 DNA sequence: TGTGCCAGCAGCTGGTCCGGACAGAAGAACACCGGGGAGCTGTTTTTT. It yields the protein CASSWSGQKNTGELFF.

The chain couples TRBV9 to TRBJ2-3; TRBD2 matches at 9 bases. This CDR3 is built from 17 residues. Germline CDR1 SGDLS, CDR2 YYNGEE. V was clipped by 0 bases and J by 2 bases; unmatched bases: 7. CDR3 sequence: CASSVVGLAGFTDTQYF. CDR3 coding DNA: TGTGCCAGCAGCGTAGTTGGTCTAGCGGGATTCACAGATACGCAGTATTTT. Full variable domain (rest looked up from reference TRBV9 and TRBJ2-3): DSGVTQTPKHLITATGQRVTLRCSPRSGDLSVYWYQQSLDQGLQFLIQYYNGEERAKGNILERFSAQQFPDLHSELNLSSLELGDSALYFCASSVVGLAGFTDTQYFGPGTRLTVL.

The chain combines TRBV13 with TRBJ2-3, with 7 bases identical to TRBD1. Trimming removed 4 bases from V and 6 bases from J; junction bases left unmatched: 4. The CDR3 runs 13 residues. Per the germline V gene, CDR1 is PRHDT and CDR2 is FYEKMQ (reference sequence). As DNA, the CDR3 is TGTGCCAGCAGCTCCAGACAGGGCGATACGCAGTATTTT. Translation gives CASSSRQGDTQYF.

V gene TRBV12-3 or TRBV12-4 combines with J gene TRBJ1-5; D is unclear. This CDR3 region has 13 residues. Trimming took 3 bases from V and 2 from J, leaving 5 bases between them. For the CDR3, the DNA is TGTGCCAGCAGTTTTACGGGCAATCAGCCCCAGCATTTT. It translates to CASSFTGNQPQHF.

Only one count was recorded for this clone. The rearrangement joins TRBV28 to TRBJ2-4; D may be TRBD2 (6 bases). The CDR3 runs to 13 residues. Between the trimmed V and J ends, which lost 2 bases and 9 bases, there was a span of 11 bases. From germline, CDR1 is MDHEN and CDR2 SYDVKM. CDR3 sequence (DNA): TGTGCCAGCAGTTTACCGGGAGTGGGCATTCAGTACTTC. It encodes CASSLPGVGIQYF.

Notes on this clone: Sequence at one end of the junction differs from germline and may be a read error. CDR3 bases: TGTGCCAGCAGTTTATTCGGGGGGACTCACTATTCCTTT. Protein sequence: CASSLFGGTHYSF. The rearrangement links TRBV12-3 or TRBV12-4 to TRBJ2-3, with 7 bases identical to TRBD2. This CDR3 spans 13 amino acids.

For the CDR3, the DNA is TGTGCCAGCTCAGAGCCGGGACAGGGGGCGCGGCGCTACGAGCAGTACTTC. Translating it yields CASSEPGQGARRYEQYF. The rearrangement uses TRBV18 and TRBJ2-7; 12 bases map to TRBD1. The CDR3 covers 17 residues. CDR1 and CDR2 from the germline V gene are KGHSH and LQKENI. V dropped 5 bases and J dropped 3; count of bases not matched to a gene: 11.

This chain uses TRBV19 with TRBJ1-2; 8 nucleotides match TRBD1. This CDR3 has 14 amino acids. Germline CDR1 reads LNHDA; CDR2 reads SQIVND (reference sequence). V shed 6 bases, J shed 8 bases, and the junction held 11 bases outside the gene matches. CDR3 protein: CASSVETGGRGYTF. The DNA of the CDR3 is TGTGCCAGTAGCGTCGAAACAGGGGGGAGAGGCTACACCTTC.

The chain links TRBV5-4 to TRBJ2-7; 10 nucleotides agree with TRBD1. CDR3 length equals 15 residues. The V gene's germline CDR1 is SGHNT and CDR2 YYREEE (reference sequence). V dropped 0 bases and J dropped 12; count of bases not matched to a gene: 12. The CDR3 here is CASSLGTGGGAQRYF. The CDR3 DNA reads TGTGCCAGCAGCTTGGGGACAGGGGGTGGGGCCCAGAGGTACTTC.

The chain has TRBV11-2 and TRBJ2-7; TRBD1 might be the D (5 bases). The germline V gene encodes CDR1 SGHAT and CDR2 FQNNGV. The CDR3 length is 17 residues. The V end lost 0 bases, the J end lost 1 base, and 16 bases lay between the germline ends. The CDR3, as DNA: TGTGCCAGCAGCTTAGATGGGGCCGCCGGGTATTCCTACGAGCAGTACTTC. Its translation is CASSLDGAAGYSYEQYF.

The CDR3 region is CATSRDERVPGANVLTF. As DNA, the CDR3 is TGTGCCACCAGCAGAGATGAGCGGGTCCCTGGGGCCAACGTCCTGACTTTC. The chain couples TRBV15 to TRBJ2-6; a possible D gene is TRBD2 (6 bases). Per germline, CDR1 LNHNV and CDR2 YYDKDF (reference sequence). Trimming removed 0 bases from V and 2 bases from J, with 11 bases in between. This CDR3 contains 17 residues.

Comments on this clone: At the DNA level, this CDR3 is encoded by other sequences in the same sample as well. The CDR3 bases are TGTGCCAGCAGCGTAGCCTTGGGCCCCTACGAGCAGTACTTC. As protein: CASSVALGPYEQYF. The chain has TRBV9 and TRBJ2-7; no clear D. The germline V and J ends were trimmed by 0 bases and 2 bases, with 9 bases remaining between them. Germline CDR1 reads SGDLS; CDR2 reads YYNGEE. The CDR3 contains 14 residues. The complete variable domain, with remaining parts taken from reference TRBV9 and TRBJ2-7, reads DSGVTQTPKHLITATGQRVTLRCSPRSGDLSVYWYQQSLDQGLQFLIQYYNGEERAKGNILERFSAQQFPDLHSELNLSSLELGDSALYFCASSVALGPYEQYFGPGTRLTVT.

DNA of the CDR3: TGTGCCAGCAGTTTAGGGAGAGATCGTGGCTACACCTTC. It encodes CASSLGRDRGYTF. J is TRBJ1-2 and V is TRBV12-3 or TRBV12-4; D remains unclear. The CDR3 is 13 amino acids. V lost 1 base and J lost 7, with 10 bases in between.

V is TRBV9 and J is TRBJ1-4; 8 bases agree with TRBD1. Per germline, CDR1 SGDLS and CDR2 YYNGEE. Unmatched junction bases numbered 9, after V lost 3 bases and J lost 5 bases. The CDR3 spans 16 residues. CDR3 DNA sequence: TGTGCCAGCAGCGCCCAACCGACAGGGGAAAATGAAAAACTGTTTTTT. Protein sequence: CASSAQPTGENEKLFF.

The chain employs TRBV7-3 and TRBJ2-7, with D maybe TRBD1 (7 bases). Germline CDR1 reads SGHTA; CDR2 reads FQGTGA. The CDR3 is 14 amino acids. V was trimmed by 6 bases and J by 4 bases, leaving 16 bases between them. CDR3 in amino acids: CASSRQGGGYEQYF. The CDR3 bases are TGTGCCAGCAGTAGACAGGGAGGAGGTTACGAGCAGTACTTC.

In its sample, this clone was seen once. This chain uses TRBV3-1 (or the pseudogene TRBV3-2) with TRBJ2-3; D gene ambiguous. The germline V gene encodes CDR1 LGHDT and CDR2 YNNKEL (reference sequence). The CDR3 covers 14 residues. The V end lost 3 bases, the J end lost 3 bases, and 10 bases lay between the germline ends. DNA of the CDR3: TGTGCCAGCAGCCAGAGTCCTAGTACAGATACGCAGTATTTT. Encoded protein: CASSQSPSTDTQYF.

The rearrangement joins TRBV28 to TRBJ2-5, with D tentatively TRBD1 (6 bases). V dropped 4 bases and J dropped 5 bases, with 23 bases sitting between them. CDR3 length: 17 amino acids. From germline, CDR1 is MDHEN and CDR2 SYDVKM. Written as DNA, the CDR3 is TGTGCCAGCAGTTCCTACCCCGCCGGCAGGGGACGGGAGACCCAGTACTTC. It specifies CASSSYPAGRGRETQYF.

This clone was counted once. As DNA, the CDR3 is TGCGCCAGCAGCCGTGGTGAGGACAGACCCGAGCAGTACTTC. Translated: CASSRGEDRPEQYF. The chain carries TRBV4-1 and TRBJ2-7; possible D gene TRBD1, 6 bases. Germline V gene sequence: CDR1 MGHRA, CDR2 YSYEKL. This CDR3 contains 14 residues. Trimming took off 4 bases at V and 6 bases at J, with 16 bases between the two ends.